Listed here is a single T cell receptor beta chain. The antigen is unknown. Per the germline V gene, CDR1 is MNHEY and CDR2 is SVGAGI. Trimming cost V 4 bases and J 6 bases; bases outside gene matches: 3. This CDR3 comprises 14 residues. Each TCR beta cDNA library carried unique molecular identifiers. cDNA molecules numbering some 500,000 came from roughly 1.1 to 9.2 million T cells. TCRdb reanalysed the PCR reads using MiXCR and keeps one entry per CDR3 protein. This table has 650,000 to 850,000 distinct CDR3 sequences, 53% appearing once. The data belong to a study of post-analysis software for immune sequencing data. Study-level information: Some patients lacked subtype; others had relapsing-remitting, secondary progressive or progressive-relapsing disease. Study conclusions and caveats: A handful of TRBV segments, including TRBV5-6, TRBV5-1 and TRBV20-1, were more frequent in patients than controls. Multiple sclerosis patients had significantly lower normalized Chao1 diversity than controls. F-measure co-clustering was strong for batch-matched samples.

The gene calls are TRBV6-5 and TRBJ2-1; 10 positions agree with TRBD2. Input material: blood. The TCR sequence derives from a girl aged 5-17 years with multiple sclerosis. CDR3 amino acids: CASSLWTSGNEQFF. CDR3 bases: TGTGCCAGCAGTTTATGGACTAGCGGCAATGAGCAGTTCTTC.